The following is a T cell receptor (beta chain) sequence with its context. Trimming at V came to 0 bases and at J to 10 bases, leaving 6 bases not matched to a gene. The germline V gene encodes CDR1 MNHEY and CDR2 SMNVEV (reference sequence). This CDR3 region has 14 residues. The sample is drawn from a study of T cell changes during pregnancy in multiple sclerosis. Sequencing was performed with immunoSEQ multiplex PCR; in TCRdb, only in-frame clones are kept and a portion is missing. The sample has approximately 70,000 clones; 92% are singletons. V and J are TRBV27 and TRBJ2-1, with TRBD1 identical over 7 bases. This clonotype was sampled from a female donor in good health, enrolled as a control in a pregnancy study. The sequenced sample was peripheral blood, obtained in the first trimester of pregnancy. CDR3 nucleotides: TGTGCCAGCAGTTTATCCGGACAGGACAGAGAGCAGTTCTTC. Its protein product is CASSLSGQDREQFF.